What follows are 5 T cell receptor beta chains derived from one specimen sequenced in a study of blood T cells in healthy people across ages. Then a second PCR, running about 6 to 11 cycles, was carried out with a sample-barcoded 5' primer and a J-beta primer mix. TCRdb re-called the 5' RACE reads through MiXCR, storing one row per CDR3 protein. The table lists approximately 780,000 distinct CDR3 sequences, around 24% of them singletons, with 3% in the top ten. The sample was also reused in another study, on T cells of mothers and their children.

Sequencing input: blood. The receptors come from a boy between 10 and 17 years old in good health.

This clonotype was recorded a few times. This chain connects TRBV20-1 to TRBJ2-1, with TRBD1 identical over 10 bases. The germline V gene has CDR1 DFQATT and CDR2 SNEGSKA (reference sequence). The J segment lost 0 bases and the V segment lost 1 base, leaving 12 bases of the junction unmatched. CDR3 length: 19 residues. The DNA of the CDR3 is TGCAGTGCTAGAGGCCTTCCCGGGACAGGGGATAGCTCCTACAATGAGCAGTTCTTC. This translates into CSARGLPGTGDSSYNEQFF.

The J gene is TRBJ2-5, the V gene TRBV5-6, with a tentative D call TRBD2 (5 bases). The J call is doubtful: the DNA matches TRBJ2-7 better. CDR1 is SGHDT, CDR2 YYEEEE, per germline. The CDR3 sequence is 17 residues long. This chain's CDR3 is CASSLESIGSDGYEQYF. CDR3 DNA sequence: TGTGCCAGCAGCTTGGAATCTATAGGGAGTGATGGCTACGAGCAGTACTTC.

This clonotype was picked up many times. The J gene is TRBJ2-5, the V gene TRBV12-3 or TRBV12-4, with TRBD1 as a possible D gene (5 bases). V gave up 2 bases and J gave up 4 bases, with 11 bases separating them. The CDR3 sequence is 14 residues long. The CDR3 DNA reads as TGTGCCAGCAGTTTAAGCCAGGGCCCAGAGACCCAGTACTTC. Amino acids: CASSLSQGPETQYF.

This clonotype appeared a few times. The rearrangement joins TRBV10-3 to TRBJ1-6, with D possibly TRBD1 on 6 matching bases. This CDR3 has 13 amino acids. CDR1 is ENHRY, CDR2 SYGVKD, per germline. V gave up 7 bases and J gave up 11 bases, with 15 bases separating them. CDR3 residues: CAITRGGETPLHF. The CDR3, as DNA: TGTGCCATCACCCGAGGGGGGGAAACACCCCTCCACTTT.

This clonotype has just a few counts. The chain couples TRBV5-1 to TRBJ2-5; no clear D gene. V was shortened by 5 bases and J by 1 base, with 12 bases between the two germline ends. The CDR3 extends over 14 amino acids. Germline V gene sequence: CDR1 SGHRS, CDR2 YFSETQ. CDR3 bases: TGCGCCAGCAGTCATGGACGGTCCCAAGAGACCCAGTACTTC. It encodes CASSHGRSQETQYF.